Below are 12 T cell receptor beta chains sequenced from a single sample in a study of T cell responses to AZD1222 COVID-19 vaccine. Clones were read by immunoSEQ multiplex PCR, and TCRdb kept only the in-frame ones, dropping some. The data hold around 150,000 clones, with more than 80% observed a single time. Material: peripheral blood, obtained 28 days after the second AZD1222 dose. Every receptor here comes from an adult who received the AZD1222 COVID-19 vaccine.

This chain links TRBV28 with TRBJ1-4; D gene ambiguous. Trimming took off 6 bases at V and 0 bases at J, with 8 bases between the two ends. Germline lookup yields CDR1 MDHEN and CDR2 SYDVKM. The CDR3 contains 14 residues. CDR3 region: CASRVAATNEKLFF. Here the CDR3 DNA reads TGTGCCAGCAGGGTTGCAGCAACTAATGAAAAACTGTTTTTT.

The chain couples TRBV19 to TRBJ2-5, with 8 nucleotides matching TRBD1. This CDR3 is built from 15 residues. Germline V gene data show CDR1 as LNHDA and CDR2 as SQIVND (reference sequence). The V segment lost 5 bases and the J segment 1 base; nucleotides outside the gene matches: 6. This CDR3 reads CASSPGQGAQETQYF. The CDR3 DNA follows: TGTGCCAGTAGTCCCGGACAGGGTGCCCAAGAGACCCAGTACTTC.

The CDR3 DNA reads TGTGCCAGCAGTGAACCGACAGGGGCCTACGAGCAGTACTTC. It specifies CASSEPTGAYEQYF. The V call is TRBV2, the J call TRBJ2-7, with TRBD1 matching over 8 bases. The CDR3 extends over 14 amino acids. J gave up 2 bases and V 2 bases, and 2 bases lay outside the gene matches. Germline CDR1 and CDR2: SNHLY and FYNNEI.

The J gene is TRBJ2-3, the V gene TRBV4-2; no reliable D call. The CDR3 consists of 15 residues. The ends were cut back, 1 base at V and 2 bases at J, with 10 bases in the middle. The germline V gene encodes CDR1 LGHNA and CDR2 YNFKEQ. In DNA, the CDR3 is TGTGCCAGCAGCCAAGGAACCTTCAACACAGATACGCAGTATTTT. Residues: CASSQGTFNTDTQYF.

CDR3 in DNA: TGCGCCAGCGCCGTAAGCACAGATACGCAGTATTTT. It yields the protein CASAVSTDTQYF. This sequence joins TRBV10-1 and TRBJ2-3; D gene ambiguous. V was shortened by 8 bases and J by 0 bases, with 6 bases between the two germline ends. Germline CDR1 and CDR2: WNHNN and SYGVQD (reference sequence). The CDR3 is 12 amino acids.

V is TRBV15 and J is TRBJ2-1, with no clear D. This CDR3 has 13 amino acids. The ends were cut back, 8 bases at V and 5 bases at J, with 13 bases in the middle. Per the germline V gene, CDR1 is LNHNV and CDR2 is YYDKDF (reference sequence). In DNA, the CDR3 is TGTGCCACCGCCCGAGGCGGTAACAATGAGCAGTTCTTC. This translates into CATARGGNNEQFF.

The rearrangement links TRBV30 to TRBJ2-3; D assignment may be TRBD1 or TRBD2 (5 bases each). Germline values: CDR1 GTSNPN, CDR2 SVGIG (reference sequence). V was shortened by 0 bases and J by 3 bases, with 7 bases between the two germline ends. The length of the CDR3 is 13 residues. The CDR3 spells CAWSVGTTDTQYF. CDR3 nucleotides: TGTGCCTGGAGTGTAGGGACGACAGATACGCAGTATTTT.

The chain is built from TRBV5-4 and TRBJ1-1; D might be TRBD1 (6 bases). Germline V lookup: CDR1 SGHNT, CDR2 YYREEE (reference sequence). V was trimmed by 5 bases and J by 3 bases, leaving 8 bases between them. CDR3 length: 12 amino acids. The CDR3: CASSYRDTEAFF. DNA of the CDR3: TGTGCCAGCAGTTACAGGGACACTGAAGCTTTCTTT.

V is TRBV30 and J is TRBJ1-2; tentative D call: TRBD1 (6 bases). V was pared by 3 bases and J by 4 bases, with 15 bases between. The germline V gene encodes CDR1 GTSNPN and CDR2 SVGIG (reference sequence). The CDR3 spans 14 residues. In nucleotides, the CDR3 is TGTGCCTGGAGGGGGGCCCCAGGAGGCTATGGCTACACCTTC. This encodes CAWRGAPGGYGYTF.

The V and J genes are TRBV7-6 and TRBJ2-7, with D possibly being TRBD1 (6 bases). Trimming removed 5 bases at V and 3 bases at J, with 17 bases between. This CDR3 contains 15 residues. Germline CDR1 reads SGHVS; CDR2 reads FNYEAQ. The CDR3 loop is CASSPGEQGNYEQYF. Written as DNA, the CDR3 is TGTGCCAGCAGCCCCGGCGAGCAGGGGAACTACGAGCAGTACTTC.

The V gene is TRBV11-2, the J gene TRBJ1-4, with 7 bases matching TRBD1. CDR3 length: 15 residues. Germline V gene lookup returns CDR1 SGHAT and CDR2 FQNNGV. Unmatched junction bases numbered 7, after V lost 5 bases and J lost 4 bases. CDR3 sequence: CASSQGQFNNEKLFF. The CDR3, as DNA: TGTGCCAGCAGCCAGGGACAGTTTAATAATGAAAAACTGTTTTTT.

V and J are TRBV20-1 and TRBJ2-3; D is perhaps TRBD1 (6 bases). Germline lookup yields CDR1 DFQATT and CDR2 SNEGSKA (reference sequence). The ends were cut back, 3 bases at V and 3 bases at J, with 16 bases in the middle. The CDR3 length is 15 residues. CDR3 nucleotides: TGCAGTGCTAGTCGCACAGGGATAGTAACAGATACGCAGTATTTT. Translating it yields CSASRTGIVTDTQYF.